Below, one T cell receptor beta chain is given with its context. The antigen remains unidentified. The data are from a study of T cells expressing NK-cell markers. As for the study in general: The TCR beta repertoires originated in sorted CD3+CD56+NKG2C+, CD3+CD56+NKG2C- and CD3+CD56-NKG2C+ T cells. Eight donors were sequenced, seven testing HCMV-seropositive and one testing seronegative.

Per the germline V gene, CDR1 is LNHDA and CDR2 is SQIVND (reference sequence). The CDR3 loop spans 12 amino acids. Regarding the study as a whole: Similarly, these clonotypes led the CD3+CD56-NKG2C+ fraction as well in four donors. The study found dominant NKG2C+ clonotypes at roughly 1.0-8% of CD8+ T cells in several donors.

One entry per CDR3 protein, without DNA, is what TCRdb gives after re-calling the 5' RACE reads. The ten top clones account for 0.3% to 0.45%, within a sample of a few hundred thousand distinct CDR3 sequences. The sequencing input was blood T cells: a sorted CD56 or NKG2C T cell subset, CD4+ or CD8+ T cells, or bulk PBMC T cells (not recorded which). This sequence was found in a man between 18 and 29 years old in good health. V is TRBV19 and J is TRBJ1-1. The CDR3 reads CACRTVNTEAFF. The variable domain in full, completed from reference TRBV19 and TRBJ1-1, reads DGGITQSPKYLFRKEGQNVTLSCEQNLNHDAMYWYRQDPGQGLRLIYYSQIVNDFQKGDIAEGYSVSREKKESFPLTVTSAQKNPTAFYLCACRTVNTEAFFGQGTRLTVV.